The clone carrying this TCR beta chain was found a few times. The antigen is unknown. The table came from immunoSEQ multiplex PCR; TCRdb's copy has only in-frame clones and leaves some out. The sample has about 110,000 clones, 85% to 90% seen once. The CDR3 loop spans 14 amino acids. Germline V lookup: CDR1 WSHSY, CDR2 SAAADI. V was cut by 6 bases and J by 3 bases, with 14 bases left in between. This entry belongs to a study of T cell responses to AZD1222 COVID-19 vaccine. Findings of the study overall: Targeting of unmutated variant regions was reportedly seen in nearly half of spike-specific TCRs. The sample set comprised mostly white British donors with more females, and clonal diversity was possibly underestimated. No repertoire was sampled before or during the peak T cell response, only after it. Regions 160-218 and 743-854 dominated among vaccine-associated CD4 TCRs spanning spike.

The sample in question was peripheral blood, obtained on day 0 of AZD1222 vaccination. This sequence originates from an adult in good health. The chain joins TRBV10-2 to TRBJ1-1; no reliable D call. In DNA form, the CDR3 reads TGCGCCAGCAGAGAACAACCTGGAGACACTGAAGCTTTCTTT. Translation gives CASREQPGDTEAFF.